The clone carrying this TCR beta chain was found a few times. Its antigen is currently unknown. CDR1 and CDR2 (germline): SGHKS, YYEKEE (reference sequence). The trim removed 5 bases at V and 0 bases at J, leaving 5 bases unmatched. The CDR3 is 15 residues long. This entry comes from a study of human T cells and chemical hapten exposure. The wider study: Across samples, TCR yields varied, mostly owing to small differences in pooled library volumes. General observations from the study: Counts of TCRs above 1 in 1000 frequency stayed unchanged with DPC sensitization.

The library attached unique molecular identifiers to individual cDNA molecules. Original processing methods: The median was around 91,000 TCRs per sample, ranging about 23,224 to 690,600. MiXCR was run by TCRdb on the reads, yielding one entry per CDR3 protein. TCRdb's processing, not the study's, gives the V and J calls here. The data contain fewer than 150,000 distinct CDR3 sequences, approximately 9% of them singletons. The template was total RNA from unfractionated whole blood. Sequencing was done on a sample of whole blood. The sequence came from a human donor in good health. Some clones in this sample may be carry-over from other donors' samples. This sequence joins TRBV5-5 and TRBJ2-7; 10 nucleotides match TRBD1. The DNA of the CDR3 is TGTGCCAGCAGGCCGGGGACAGGGGACTCCTACGAGCAGTACTTC. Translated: CASRPGTGDSYEQYF.